Sequencing of this T cell receptor beta chain was carried out in a study of T cells after yellow fever vaccination. Study-level findings and limits: A small proportion of clonotypes was detected in both the CD4 and CD8 compartments. The secondary response showed a weaker magnitude and a faster peak, day 5 versus 15.

The V segment lost 8 bases and the J segment 6 bases; nucleotides outside the gene matches: 7. The CDR3 is 13 amino acids. The germline V gene encodes CDR1 LNHDA and CDR2 SQIVND (reference sequence). This clonotype came up a few times. Its specificity is unknown. TCRdb used MiXCR to reprocess the 5' RACE reads, holding one entry per CDR3 protein. The repertoire includes 200,000 to 250,000 distinct CDR3 sequences, around 7% of them detected once, and about 0.9% sits in the top ten. The sample was CD4+ T cells sorted from PBMCs, taken 15 days after the yellow fever booster vaccination. The rearrangement links TRBV19 to TRBJ1-5; 7 bases are a match to TRBD1. This clonotype was sampled from a man younger than 40 who received the YFV17D yellow fever vaccine. Here the CDR3 reads CASEQGLGQPQHF. The CDR3 DNA sequence: TGTGCCAGTGAACAGGGGTTGGGTCAGCCCCAGCATTTT. Filled out from reference TRBV19 and TRBJ1-5, the complete variable domain reads DGGITQSPKYLFRKEGQNVTLSCEQNLNHDAMYWYRQDPGQGLRLIYYSQIVNDFQKGDIAEGYSVSREKKESFPLTVTSAQKNPTAFYLCASEQGLGQPQHFGDGTRLSIL.